The 3 T cell receptor beta chains listed next were all sequenced from one sample in a study of cytomegalovirus exposure and HLA in healthy donors. The PCR ran on 60 Vbeta and 13 Jbeta primers. Method: immunoSEQ multiplex PCR; TCRdb's copy keeps in-frame clones and lacks some. The sample has about 240,000 clones, approximately 81% seen once; the top ten hold almost 8%. The sequenced sample was PBMCs. These receptor sequences come from a woman aged 60-75 years in good health and CMV-seropositive.

This clone was recorded only once. The chain joins TRBV6-5 to TRBJ2-7; possible D gene TRBD2, 6 bases. Trimming stripped 0 bases from V and 6 bases from J, with 15 bases between. Germline CDR1 MNHEY, CDR2 SVGAGI. This CDR3 comprises 15 residues. The CDR3 here is CASSYSVLRDGEQYF. The CDR3 DNA reads as TGTGCCAGCAGTTACTCCGTCCTGCGGGATGGCGAGCAGTACTTC.

This chain uses TRBV14 with TRBJ2-7, with 7 bases aligning to TRBD1. There are 14 residues in the CDR3. V was clipped by 3 bases and J by 5 bases; unmatched bases: 7. CDR1 and CDR2 from the germline V gene are SGHDN and FVKESK. CDR3 in amino acids: CASSQALGGDEQYF. Here the CDR3 DNA reads TGTGCCAGCAGCCAGGCACTAGGGGGCGACGAGCAGTACTTC.

V gene TRBV25-1 combines with J gene TRBJ1-2, with D hard to call. The V end was cut by 8 bases, the J end by 6 bases, with 13 bases between. The CDR3 consists of 12 residues. Germline V gene sequence: CDR1 MGHDK, CDR2 SYGVNS. CDR3 DNA sequence: TGTGCCAGCTCTTGGACTGGAAATGGCTACACCTTC. Translation: CASSWTGNGYTF.